This T cell receptor beta chain was retrieved from a study of T-cell reconstitution after alpha-beta-depleted transplantation in children. General observations from the study: From surviving recipient T cells and thymic progenitors came the high day-60 TCRbeta diversity observed in some patients. T-cell numbers and diversity, one year after transplant, stemmed largely from T cells that were newly produced. At around two months after transplant, the alpha-beta T cells were reportedly derived from several hundred expanded clones that came from non-depleted graft cells.

Comments on this clonotype: Its antigen is as yet unknown.

TCRbeta library preparation incorporated unique molecular identifiers. TCRdb used MiXCR to reprocess the PCR reads, holding one entry per CDR3 protein. The sample contains roughly 670,000 distinct CDR3 sequences, roughly 14% of which appear only once. The receptor's source is a girl aged 2 to 9 with congenital amegakaryocytic thrombocytopenia, due to receive a stem cell transplant. The sample here was PBMCs, taken before TCRalphabeta/CD19-depleted stem cell transplant.

In nucleotides, the CDR3 is TGCGCCAGCAGCCCCATCGGACAGGCTCTCTCCTACGAGCAGTACTTC. Translating gives CASSPIGQALSYEQYF. The V call is TRBV5-1, the J call TRBJ2-7, with 7 bases matching TRBD1. V shed 4 bases and J 0 bases; nucleotides not matched to a gene: 10. The CDR3 is 16 residues long. Germline V lookup: CDR1 SGHRS, CDR2 YFSETQ. Based on the CDR3 plus reference TRBV5-1 and TRBJ2-7, the full variable domain is KAGVTQTPRYLIKTRGQQVTLSCSPISGHRSVSWYQQTPGQGLQFLFEYFSETQRNKGNFPGRFSGRQFSNSRSEMNVSTLELGDSALYLCASSPIGQALSYEQYFGPGTRLTVT.